This TCR beta chain was obtained from a study of early T cells in non-severe SARS-CoV-2 infection. Study context: Sequencing input comprised bulk RNA from unsorted whole blood; chain pairing was not available. Study-wide findings and caveats: VDJdb matching skewed toward anti-spike CD8 responses, missing private and CD4 specificities.

Ten or more counts support this clonotype. Its matching antigen is unknown. Unique molecular identifiers were added to individual cDNA molecules. TCRdb reanalysed the 5' RACE reads using MiXCR and keeps one entry per CDR3 protein. The sample lists 30,000 to 35,000 distinct CDR3 sequences; about 4.2% were seen once. The CDR3 consists of 15 residues. Trimming cost V 1 base and J 0 bases; bases outside gene matches: 4. Germline CDR1 SQVTM, CDR2 ANQGSEA. The chain links TRBV29-1 to TRBJ2-3, with 7 bases lining up with TRBD2. This clonotype was sampled from an adult who was a healthcare worker with PCR-confirmed SARS-CoV-2 infection or an uninfected control (not recorded which). Sequencing was performed on whole blood. The CDR3 nucleotides are TGCAGCGTTGAAGGCGGGAGCGGAAGCACAGATACGCAGTATTTT. Encoded protein: CSVEGGSGSTDTQYF.